This T cell receptor beta chain was sequenced for a study of T cell repertoires in cytomegalovirus infection. The overall study: Well-studied HLA-B-restricted epitopes and recently identified HLA-C-restricted epitopes of CMV were both used in the study. The public TCR beta signatures pointed to both CMV infection and matching HLA type. Points from the study as a whole: HLA-C-restricted CMV clonotypes gave the most frequent clonotype in two of eight donors. Summed frequency of shared TCR beta families picked out CMV carriers who also had the relevant HLA.

TCRdb used MiXCR to reprocess the reads, holding one entry per CDR3 protein. Of just under 500,000 distinct CDR3 sequences listed, around a third are singletons. V lost 4 bases and J lost 4, with 8 bases in between. In germline, CDR1 is SNHLY, CDR2 FYNNEI. This CDR3 region has 12 residues. Turning to this clonotype: What it binds is not known.

This chain links TRBV2 with TRBJ2-7; no definite D call. The clonotype comes from a human donor in good health (CMV status not recorded). Some clones in this sample may be carry-over from other donors' samples. This specimen was cultured PBMCs, taken from culture after CMV antigen stimulation. The CDR3 nucleotides read TGTGCCAGCAGTGTTGGCTTATACGAGCAGTACGTC. Residues: CASSVGLYEQYV.